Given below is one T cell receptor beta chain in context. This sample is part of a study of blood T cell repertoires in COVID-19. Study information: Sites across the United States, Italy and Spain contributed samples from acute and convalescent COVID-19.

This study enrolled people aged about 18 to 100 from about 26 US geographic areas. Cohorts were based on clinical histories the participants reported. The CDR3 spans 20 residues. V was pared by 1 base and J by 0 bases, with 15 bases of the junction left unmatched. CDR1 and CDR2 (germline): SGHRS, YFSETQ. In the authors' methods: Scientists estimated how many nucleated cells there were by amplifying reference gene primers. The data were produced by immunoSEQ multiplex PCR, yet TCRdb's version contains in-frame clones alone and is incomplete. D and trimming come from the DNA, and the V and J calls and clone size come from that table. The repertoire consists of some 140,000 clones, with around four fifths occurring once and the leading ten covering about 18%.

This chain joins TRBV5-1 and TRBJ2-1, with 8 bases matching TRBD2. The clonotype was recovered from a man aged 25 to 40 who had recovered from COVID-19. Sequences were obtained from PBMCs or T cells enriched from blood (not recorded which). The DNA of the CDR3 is TGCGCCAGCAGCTTGCGGGCTAGCGGGTCCCCTGTCCTCTCCTACAATGAGCAGTTCTTC. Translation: CASSLRASGSPVLSYNEQFF.